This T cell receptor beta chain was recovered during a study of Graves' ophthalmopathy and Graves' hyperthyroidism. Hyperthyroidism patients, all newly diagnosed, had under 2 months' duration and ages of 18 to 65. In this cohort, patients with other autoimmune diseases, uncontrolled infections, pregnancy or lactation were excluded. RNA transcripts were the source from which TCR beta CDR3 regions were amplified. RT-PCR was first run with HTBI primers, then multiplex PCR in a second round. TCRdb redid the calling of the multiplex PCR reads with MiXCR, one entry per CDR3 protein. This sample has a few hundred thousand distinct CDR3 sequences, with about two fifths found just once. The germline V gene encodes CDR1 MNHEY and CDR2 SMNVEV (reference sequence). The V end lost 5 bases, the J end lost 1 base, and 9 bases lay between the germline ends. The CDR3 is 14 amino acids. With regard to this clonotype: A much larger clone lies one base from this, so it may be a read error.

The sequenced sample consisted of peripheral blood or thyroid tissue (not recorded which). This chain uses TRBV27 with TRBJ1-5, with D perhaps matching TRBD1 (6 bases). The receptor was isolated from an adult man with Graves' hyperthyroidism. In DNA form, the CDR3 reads TGTGCCAGCAGTCCAGGGACAAGCAATCAGCCCCAGCATTTT. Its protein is CASSPGTSNQPQHF.